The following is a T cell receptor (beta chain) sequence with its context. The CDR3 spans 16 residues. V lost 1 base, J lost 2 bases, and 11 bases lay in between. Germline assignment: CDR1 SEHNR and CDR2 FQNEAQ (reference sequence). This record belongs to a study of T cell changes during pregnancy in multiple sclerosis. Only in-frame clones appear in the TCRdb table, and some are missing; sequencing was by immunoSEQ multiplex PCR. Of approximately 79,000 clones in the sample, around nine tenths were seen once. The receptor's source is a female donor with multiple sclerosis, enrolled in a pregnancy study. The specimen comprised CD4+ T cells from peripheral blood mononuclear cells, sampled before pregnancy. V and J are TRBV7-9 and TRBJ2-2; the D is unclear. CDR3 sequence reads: CASSLGWAFNTGELFF. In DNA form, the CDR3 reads TGTGCCAGCAGCTTAGGGTGGGCATTTAACACCGGGGAGCTGTTTTTT.